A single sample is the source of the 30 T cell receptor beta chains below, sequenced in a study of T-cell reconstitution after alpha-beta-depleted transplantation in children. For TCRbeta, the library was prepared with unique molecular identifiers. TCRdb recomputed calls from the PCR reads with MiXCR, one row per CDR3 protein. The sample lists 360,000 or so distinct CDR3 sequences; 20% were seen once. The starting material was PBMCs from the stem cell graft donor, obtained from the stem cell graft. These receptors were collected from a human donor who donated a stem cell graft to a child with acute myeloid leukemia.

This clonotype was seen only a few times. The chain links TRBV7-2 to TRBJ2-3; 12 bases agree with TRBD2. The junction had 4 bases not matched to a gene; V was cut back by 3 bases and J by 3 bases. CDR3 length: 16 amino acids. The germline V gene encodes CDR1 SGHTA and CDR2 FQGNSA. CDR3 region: CASSLELAGGTDTQYF. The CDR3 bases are TGTGCCAGCAGCTTGGAGCTAGCGGGAGGGACAGATACGCAGTATTTT.

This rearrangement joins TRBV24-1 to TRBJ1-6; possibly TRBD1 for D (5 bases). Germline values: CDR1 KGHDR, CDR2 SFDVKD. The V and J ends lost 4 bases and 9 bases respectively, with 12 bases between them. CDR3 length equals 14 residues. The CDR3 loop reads CATSDSGTGSPLHF. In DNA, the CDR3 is TGTGCCACCAGTGACTCCGGGACCGGTTCACCCCTCCACTTT.

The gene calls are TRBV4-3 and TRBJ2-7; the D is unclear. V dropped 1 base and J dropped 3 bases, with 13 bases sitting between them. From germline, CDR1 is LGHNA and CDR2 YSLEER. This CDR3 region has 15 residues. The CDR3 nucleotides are TGCGCCAGCAGCCAAGTATCTAGGTCCAGCTACGAGCAGTACTTC. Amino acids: CASSQVSRSSYEQYF.

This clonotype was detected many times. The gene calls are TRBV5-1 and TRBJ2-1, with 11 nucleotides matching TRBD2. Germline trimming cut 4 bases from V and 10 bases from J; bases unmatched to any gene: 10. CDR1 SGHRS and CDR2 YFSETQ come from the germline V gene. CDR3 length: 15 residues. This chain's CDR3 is CASSRVAGGGSEQFF. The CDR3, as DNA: TGCGCCAGCAGCCGTGTAGCGGGAGGGGGCTCGGAGCAGTTCTTC. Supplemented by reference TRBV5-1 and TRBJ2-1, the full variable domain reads KAGVTQTPRYLIKTRGQQVTLSCSPISGHRSVSWYQQTPGQGLQFLFEYFSETQRNKGNFPGRFSGRQFSNSRSEMNVSTLELGDSALYLCASSRVAGGGSEQFFGPGTRLTVL.

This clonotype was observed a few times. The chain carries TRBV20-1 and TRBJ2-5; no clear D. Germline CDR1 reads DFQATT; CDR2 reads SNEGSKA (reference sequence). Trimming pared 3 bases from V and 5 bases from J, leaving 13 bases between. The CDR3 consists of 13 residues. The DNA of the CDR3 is TGCAGTGCTAGCAAGTCGCCCCAGGAGACCCAGTACTTC. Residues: CSASKSPQETQYF.

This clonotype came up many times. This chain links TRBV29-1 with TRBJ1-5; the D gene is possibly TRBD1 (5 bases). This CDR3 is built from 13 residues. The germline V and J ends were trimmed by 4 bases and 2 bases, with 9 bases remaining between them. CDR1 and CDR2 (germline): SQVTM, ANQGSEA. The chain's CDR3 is CSVGGEGNQPQHF. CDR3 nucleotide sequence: TGCAGCGTTGGGGGGGAGGGCAATCAGCCCCAGCATTTT.

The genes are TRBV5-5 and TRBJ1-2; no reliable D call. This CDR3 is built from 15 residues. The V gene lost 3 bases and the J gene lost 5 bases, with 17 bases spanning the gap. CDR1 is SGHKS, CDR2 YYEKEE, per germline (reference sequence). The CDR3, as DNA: TGTGCCAGCAGCTCCGCCGACGGGGTCCCGTATGGCTACACCTTC. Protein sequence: CASSSADGVPYGYTF. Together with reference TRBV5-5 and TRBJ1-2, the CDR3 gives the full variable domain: DAGVTQSPTHLIKTRGQQVTLRCSPISGHKSVSWYQQVLGQGPQFIFQYYEKEERGRGNFPDRFSARQFPNYSSELNVNALLLGDSALYLCASSSADGVPYGYTFGSGTRLTVV.

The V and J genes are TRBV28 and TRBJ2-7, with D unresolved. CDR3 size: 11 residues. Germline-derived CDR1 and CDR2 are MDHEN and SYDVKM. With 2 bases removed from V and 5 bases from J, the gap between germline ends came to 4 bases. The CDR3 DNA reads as TGTGCCAGCAGTTTAATGCACGAGCAGTACTTC. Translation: CASSLMHEQYF.

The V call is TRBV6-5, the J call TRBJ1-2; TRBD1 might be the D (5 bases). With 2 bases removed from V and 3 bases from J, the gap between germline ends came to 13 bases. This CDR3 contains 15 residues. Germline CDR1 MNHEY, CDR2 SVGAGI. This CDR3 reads CASSYAGGRDYGYTF. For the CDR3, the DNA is TGTGCCAGCAGTTACGCGGGAGGCAGGGACTATGGCTACACCTTC.

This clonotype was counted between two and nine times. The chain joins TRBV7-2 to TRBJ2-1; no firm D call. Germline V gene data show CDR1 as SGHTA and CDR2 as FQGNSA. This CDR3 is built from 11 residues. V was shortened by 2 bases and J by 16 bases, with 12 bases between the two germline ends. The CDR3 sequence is CASSLSTLFFF. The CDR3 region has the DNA TGTGCCAGCAGCTTATCGACACTCTTTTTCTTC.

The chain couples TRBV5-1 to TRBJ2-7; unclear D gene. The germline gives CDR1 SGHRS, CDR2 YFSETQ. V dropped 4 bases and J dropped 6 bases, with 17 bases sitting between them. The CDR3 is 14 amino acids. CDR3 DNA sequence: TGCGCCAGCAGCATAGGGTCTTTAATCACCGAGCAGTACTTC. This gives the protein CASSIGSLITEQYF.

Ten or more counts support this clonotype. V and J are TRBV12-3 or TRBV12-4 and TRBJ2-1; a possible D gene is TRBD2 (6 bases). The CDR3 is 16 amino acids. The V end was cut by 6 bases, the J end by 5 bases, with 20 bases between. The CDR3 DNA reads TGTGCCAGCAGCCGAGTTGGAGGGTCGAGAAACAATGAGCAGTTCTTC. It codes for CASSRVGGSRNNEQFF.

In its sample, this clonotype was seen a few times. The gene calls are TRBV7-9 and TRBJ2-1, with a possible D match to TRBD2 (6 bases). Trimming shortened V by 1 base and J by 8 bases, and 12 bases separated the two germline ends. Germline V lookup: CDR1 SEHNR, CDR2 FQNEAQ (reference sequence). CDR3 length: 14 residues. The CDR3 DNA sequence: TGTGCCAGCAGCTTAGAGGGCGGAGGGTATGAGCAGTTCTTC. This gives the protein CASSLEGGGYEQFF.

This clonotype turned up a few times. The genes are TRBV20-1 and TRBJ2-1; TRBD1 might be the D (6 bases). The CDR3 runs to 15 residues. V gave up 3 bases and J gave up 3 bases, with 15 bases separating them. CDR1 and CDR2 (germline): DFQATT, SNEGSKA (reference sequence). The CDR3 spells CSASYRVPYYNEQFF. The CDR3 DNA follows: TGCAGTGCTAGTTACAGGGTCCCCTACTACAATGAGCAGTTCTTC.

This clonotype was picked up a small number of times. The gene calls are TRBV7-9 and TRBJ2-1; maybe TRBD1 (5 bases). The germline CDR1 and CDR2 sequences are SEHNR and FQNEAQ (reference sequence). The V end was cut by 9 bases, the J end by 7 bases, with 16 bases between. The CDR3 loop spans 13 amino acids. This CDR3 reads CASYIGARNEQFF. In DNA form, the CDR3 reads TGTGCCAGTTACATTGGGGCGCGGAATGAGCAGTTCTTC.

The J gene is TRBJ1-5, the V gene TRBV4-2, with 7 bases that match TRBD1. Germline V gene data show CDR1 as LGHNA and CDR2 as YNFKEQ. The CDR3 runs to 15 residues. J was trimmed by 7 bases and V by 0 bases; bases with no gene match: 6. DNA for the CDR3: TGTGCCAGCAGCCAAGATTGGGCAGGGGGACAGCCCCAGCATTTT. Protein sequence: CASSQDWAGGQPQHF.

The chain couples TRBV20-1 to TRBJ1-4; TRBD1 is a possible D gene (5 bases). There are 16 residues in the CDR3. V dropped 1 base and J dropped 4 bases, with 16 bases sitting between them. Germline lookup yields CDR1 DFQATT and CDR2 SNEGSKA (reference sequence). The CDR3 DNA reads TGCAGTGCTAGAGGAGTGGGGGATCGGAGTAATGAAAAACTGTTTTTT. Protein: CSARGVGDRSNEKLFF.

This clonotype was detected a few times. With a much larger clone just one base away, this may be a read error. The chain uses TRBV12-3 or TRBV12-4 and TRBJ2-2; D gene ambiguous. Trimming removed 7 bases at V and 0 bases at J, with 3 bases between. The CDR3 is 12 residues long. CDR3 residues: CASNTNTGELFF. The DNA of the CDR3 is TGTGCCAGCAATACGAACACCGGGGAGCTGTTTTTT.

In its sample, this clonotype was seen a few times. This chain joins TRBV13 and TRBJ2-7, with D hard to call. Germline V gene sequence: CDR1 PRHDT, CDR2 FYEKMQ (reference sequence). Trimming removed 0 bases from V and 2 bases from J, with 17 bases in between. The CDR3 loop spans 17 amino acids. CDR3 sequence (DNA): TGTGCCAGCAGCTTAGGCTCCGAATTTCACGAGACCTACGAGCAGTACTTC. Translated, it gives CASSLGSEFHETYEQYF.

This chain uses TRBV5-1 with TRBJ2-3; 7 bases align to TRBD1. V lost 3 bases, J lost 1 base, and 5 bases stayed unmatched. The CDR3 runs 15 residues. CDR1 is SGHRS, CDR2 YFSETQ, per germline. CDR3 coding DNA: TGCGCCAGCAGCTCTGACAGGGTCGGCACAGATACGCAGTATTTT. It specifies CASSSDRVGTDTQYF.

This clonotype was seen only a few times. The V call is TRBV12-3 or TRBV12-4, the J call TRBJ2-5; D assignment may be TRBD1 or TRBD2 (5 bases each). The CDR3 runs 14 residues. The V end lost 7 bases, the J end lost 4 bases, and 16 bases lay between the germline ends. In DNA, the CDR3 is TGTGCCAGCATGGCACGGGGCTTGGGAGAGACCCAGTACTTC. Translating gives CASMARGLGETQYF.

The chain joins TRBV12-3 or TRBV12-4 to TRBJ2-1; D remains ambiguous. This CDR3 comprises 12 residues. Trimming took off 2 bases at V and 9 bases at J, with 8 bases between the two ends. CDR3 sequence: CASSLSAAEQFF. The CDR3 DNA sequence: TGTGCCAGCAGTTTAAGCGCCGCTGAGCAGTTCTTC.

The CDR3 DNA is TGTGCCAGCAGTGTAAAGGACATTCAGTACTTC. This gives the protein CASSVKDIQYF. The chain employs TRBV28 and TRBJ2-4, with unresolved D. In germline, CDR1 is MDHEN, CDR2 SYDVKM. The CDR3 is 11 amino acids. The ends were cut back, 5 bases at V and 8 bases at J, with 7 bases in the middle.

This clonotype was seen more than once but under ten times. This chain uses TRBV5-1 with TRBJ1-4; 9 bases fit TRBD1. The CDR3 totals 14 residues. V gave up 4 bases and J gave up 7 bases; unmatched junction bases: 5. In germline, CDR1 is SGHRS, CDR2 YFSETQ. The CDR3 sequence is CASSEGQGGEKLFF. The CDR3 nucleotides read TGCGCCAGCAGCGAGGGACAGGGAGGTGAAAAACTGTTTTTT. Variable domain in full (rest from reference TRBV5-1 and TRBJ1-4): KAGVTQTPRYLIKTRGQQVTLSCSPISGHRSVSWYQQTPGQGLQFLFEYFSETQRNKGNFPGRFSGRQFSNSRSEMNVSTLELGDSALYLCASSEGQGGEKLFFGSGTQLSVL.

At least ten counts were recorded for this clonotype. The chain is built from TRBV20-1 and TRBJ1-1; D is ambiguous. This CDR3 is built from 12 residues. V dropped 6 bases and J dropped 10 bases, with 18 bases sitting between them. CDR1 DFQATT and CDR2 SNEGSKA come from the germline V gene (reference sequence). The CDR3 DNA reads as TGCAGTGCCAGTTGGCTTCGGGATGGAGCTTTCTTT. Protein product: CSASWLRDGAFF.

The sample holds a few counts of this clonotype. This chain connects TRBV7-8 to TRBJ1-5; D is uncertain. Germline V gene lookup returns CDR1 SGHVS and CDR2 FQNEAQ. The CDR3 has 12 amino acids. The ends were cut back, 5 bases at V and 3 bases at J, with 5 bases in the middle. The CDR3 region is CASSPNNQPQHF. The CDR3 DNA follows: TGTGCCAGCAGCCCTAACAATCAGCCCCAGCATTTT.

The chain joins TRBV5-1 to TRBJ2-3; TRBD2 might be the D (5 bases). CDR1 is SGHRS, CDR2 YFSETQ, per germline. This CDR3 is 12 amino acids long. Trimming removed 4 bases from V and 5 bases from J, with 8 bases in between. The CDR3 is CASSPAEDTQYF. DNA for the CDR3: TGCGCCAGCAGCCCAGCGGAAGATACGCAGTATTTT.

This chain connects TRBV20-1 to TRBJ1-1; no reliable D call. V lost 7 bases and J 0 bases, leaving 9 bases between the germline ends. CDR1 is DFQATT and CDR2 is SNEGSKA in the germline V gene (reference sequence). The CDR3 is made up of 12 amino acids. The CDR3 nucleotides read TGCAGTGTCCCCAGCGTGAACACTGAAGCTTTCTTT. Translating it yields CSVPSVNTEAFF.

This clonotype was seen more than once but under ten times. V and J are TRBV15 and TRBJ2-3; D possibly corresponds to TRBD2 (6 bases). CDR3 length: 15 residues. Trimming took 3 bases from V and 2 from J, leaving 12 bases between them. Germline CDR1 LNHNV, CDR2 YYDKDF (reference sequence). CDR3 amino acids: CATSSRDSHTDTQYF. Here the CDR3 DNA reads TGTGCCACCAGCAGTAGGGACTCTCACACAGATACGCAGTATTTT.

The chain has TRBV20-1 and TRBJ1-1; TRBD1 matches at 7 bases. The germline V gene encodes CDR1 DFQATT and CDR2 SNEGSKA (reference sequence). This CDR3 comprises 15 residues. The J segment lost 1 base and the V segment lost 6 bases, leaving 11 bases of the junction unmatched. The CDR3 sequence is CSAFGTAKGNTEAFF. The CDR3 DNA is TGCAGTGCGTTCGGGACAGCAAAGGGGAACACTGAAGCTTTCTTT.